This TCR beta chain stems from a study of T cell clonotyping in hematopoietic cell transplantation. The CDR3 runs to 14 residues. Germline-derived CDR1 and CDR2 are MGHRA and YSYEKL. Germline trimming cut 4 bases from V and 7 bases from J; bases unmatched to any gene: 9. Blood collection times were about day -28 and days 30, 100, 180 posttransplant. General study points: Graft donor and pretransplant recipient Inverse Simpson Index values predicted broader posttransplant TCR diversity.

On this clone itself: Antigen specificity is unknown.

Repertoires were generated with immunoSEQ multiplex PCR, while TCRdb's copy carries only in-frame clones and drops some. This repertoire shows about 10,000 clones, about half found once; its top ten account for 13%. The genes are TRBV4-1 and TRBJ2-7, with 8 bases lining up with TRBD1. The clonotype was recovered from a female patient aged 50-59 years who had an allogeneic stem cell transplant from an unrelated donor, so the T cells may come from the graft donor. Some clones in this sample may be carry-over from other donors' samples. The sample in question was peripheral blood mononuclear cells, obtained 100 days after allogeneic stem cell transplant. This CDR3 reads CASSPPGTGEEQYF. CDR3 coding DNA: TGCGCCAGCAGCCCGCCCGGGACAGGCGAGGAGCAGTACTTC.